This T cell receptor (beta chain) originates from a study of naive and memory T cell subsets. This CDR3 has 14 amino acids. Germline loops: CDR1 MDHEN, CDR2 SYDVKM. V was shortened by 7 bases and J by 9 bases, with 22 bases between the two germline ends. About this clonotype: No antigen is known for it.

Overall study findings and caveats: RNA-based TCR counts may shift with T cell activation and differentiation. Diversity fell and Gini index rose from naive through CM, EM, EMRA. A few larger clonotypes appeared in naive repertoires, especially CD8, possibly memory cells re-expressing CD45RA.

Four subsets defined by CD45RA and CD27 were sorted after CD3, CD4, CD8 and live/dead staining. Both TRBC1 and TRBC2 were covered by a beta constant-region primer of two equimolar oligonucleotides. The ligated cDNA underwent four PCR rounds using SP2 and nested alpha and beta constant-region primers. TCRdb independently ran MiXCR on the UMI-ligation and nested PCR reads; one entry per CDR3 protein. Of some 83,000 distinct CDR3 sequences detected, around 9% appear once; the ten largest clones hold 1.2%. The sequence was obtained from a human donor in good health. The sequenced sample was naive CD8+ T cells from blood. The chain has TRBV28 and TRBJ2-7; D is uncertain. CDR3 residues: CASTPLGVLSGQYF. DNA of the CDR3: TGTGCCAGCACCCCTCTTGGAGTCCTATCCGGGCAGTACTTC. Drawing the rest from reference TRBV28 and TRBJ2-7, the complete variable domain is DVKVTQSSRYLVKRTGEKVFLECVQDMDHENMFWYRQDPGLGLRLIYFSYDVKMKEKGDIPEGYSVSREKKERFSLILESASTNQTSMYLCASTPLGVLSGQYFGPGTRLTVT.